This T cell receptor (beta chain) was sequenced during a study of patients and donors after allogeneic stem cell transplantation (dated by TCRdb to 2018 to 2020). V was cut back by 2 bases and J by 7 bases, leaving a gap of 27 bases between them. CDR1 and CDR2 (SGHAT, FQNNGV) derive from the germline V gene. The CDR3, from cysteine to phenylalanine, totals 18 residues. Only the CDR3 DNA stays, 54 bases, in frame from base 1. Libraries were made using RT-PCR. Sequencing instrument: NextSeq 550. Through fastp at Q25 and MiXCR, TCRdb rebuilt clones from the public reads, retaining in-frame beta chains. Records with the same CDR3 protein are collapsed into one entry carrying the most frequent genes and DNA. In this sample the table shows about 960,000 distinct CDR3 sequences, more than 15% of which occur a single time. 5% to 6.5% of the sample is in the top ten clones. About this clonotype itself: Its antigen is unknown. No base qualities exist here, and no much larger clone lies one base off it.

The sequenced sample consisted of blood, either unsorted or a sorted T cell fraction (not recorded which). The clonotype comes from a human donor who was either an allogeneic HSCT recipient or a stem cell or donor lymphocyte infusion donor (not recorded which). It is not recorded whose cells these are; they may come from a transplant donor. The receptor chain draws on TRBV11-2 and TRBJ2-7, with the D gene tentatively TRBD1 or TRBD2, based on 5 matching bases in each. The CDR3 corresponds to CASSLFSVKSASGREQYF. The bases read TGTGCCAGCAGCTTATTTTCGGTAAAATCCGCGTCGGGGCGGGAGCAGTACTTC.